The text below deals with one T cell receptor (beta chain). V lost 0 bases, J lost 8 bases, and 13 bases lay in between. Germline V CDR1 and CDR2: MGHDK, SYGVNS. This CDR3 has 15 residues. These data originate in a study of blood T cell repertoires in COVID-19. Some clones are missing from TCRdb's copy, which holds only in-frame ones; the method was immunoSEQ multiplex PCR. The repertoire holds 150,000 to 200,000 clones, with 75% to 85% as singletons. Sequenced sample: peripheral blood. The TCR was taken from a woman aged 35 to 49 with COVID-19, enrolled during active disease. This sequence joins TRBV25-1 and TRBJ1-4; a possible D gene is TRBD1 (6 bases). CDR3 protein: CASSEYRQDGEKLFF. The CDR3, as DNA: TGTGCCAGCAGTGAATACCGACAGGATGGCGAAAAACTGTTTTTT.